The 2 T cell receptor beta chains below were found in one sample sequenced in a study of CD8 T cells in ankylosing spondylitis (dated 2017 in TCRdb). The library was obtained by 5' RACE. The instrument given in TCRdb is Illumina HiSeq 2500. TCRdb ran its own pipeline on the public reads, namely fastp trimming at Q25 and MiXCR clone calling, and kept in-frame beta chains. Each CDR3 protein gets just one entry, which takes the most common genes and DNA from the rows behind it. Across this sample there are fewer than 80,000 distinct CDR3 sequences, with approximately 5% seen only once. Of the sample, 2.2% falls within the top ten clones. The material sequenced was blood, either unsorted or a sorted T cell fraction (not recorded which). The receptors shown here come from a male donor with ankylosing spondylitis or in good health (not recorded which).

This clonotype was found many times. The chain joins TRBV24-1 to TRBJ2-3; the D is unclear. Between the trimmed V and J ends, which lost 6 bases and 1 base, there was a span of 10 bases. The germline V gene has CDR1 KGHDR and CDR2 SFDVKD. The CDR3 is 14 amino acids. CDR3 sequence reads: CATSPLTGTDTQYF. CDR3 sequence (DNA): TGTGCCACCAGTCCCCTAACGGGCACAGATACGCAGTATTTT.

This clonotype has a count of ten or more. The rearrangement links TRBV29-1 to TRBJ2-1, with 8 bases fitting TRBD2. The germline V gene encodes CDR1 SQVTM and CDR2 ANQGSEA. With 6 bases clipped from V and 0 bases from J, the junction kept 4 bases outside the gene matches. The CDR3 is made up of 14 amino acids. The CDR3 region has the DNA TGCAGCGTCGTAGCGGGGATCTCCTACAATGAGCAGTTCTTC. It specifies CSVVAGISYNEQFF.